This TCR beta chain was sequenced in a study of cytomegalovirus exposure and HLA in healthy donors. Study background: The 90 to 150 validation repertoires used the same platform as the approximately 670 first-cohort repertoires (as reported by a later analysis). Study-wide findings and caveats: In vitro confirmation showed three CMV-associated chains to be CMV antigen specific. The listing of 150 to 200 TCR beta chains classed them as cytomegalovirus-associated.

This clone has only one observation. Its specificity is not known. The CDR3 sequence is 15 residues long. J gave up 5 bases and V 0 bases, and 1 base lay outside the gene matches. The germline gives CDR1 SGDLS, CDR2 YYNGEE. Donors came from a validation cohort of over 100 subjects, distinct from the first 666-subject cohort. Clones were sequenced by immunoSEQ multiplex PCR, and TCRdb holds only the in-frame ones, with some missing. The data show some 98,000 clones, 87% seen once. The sequencing sample was made of PBMCs. The receptor's source is a woman in her 30s in good health and CMV-seronegative. J is TRBJ2-1 and V is TRBV9; 11 nucleotides agree with TRBD2. The CDR3 sequence is CASSVGLAGNNEQFF. CDR3 nucleotides: TGTGCCAGCAGCGTAGGACTAGCGGGAAACAATGAGCAGTTCTTC. The variable domain in full, completed from reference TRBV9 and TRBJ2-1, reads DSGVTQTPKHLITATGQRVTLRCSPRSGDLSVYWYQQSLDQGLQFLIQYYNGEERAKGNILERFSAQQFPDLHSELNLSSLELGDSALYFCASSVGLAGNNEQFFGPGTRLTVL.